This T cell receptor (beta chain) was identified in a study of cytomegalovirus exposure and HLA in healthy donors. Turning to the study itself: A later analysis reported the same platform for the 90 to 150 validation repertoires and the approximately 640 first-cohort repertoires. Study outcomes and limitations: According to reports, the classifier identified cytomegalovirus status with high specificity and sensitivity. A few CMV-associated chains proved CMV antigen-specific in vitro.

Assay used: immunoSEQ multiplex PCR; TCRdb lists only in-frame clones, some missing. The table records hundreds of thousands of clones, just over 85% of them present only once. This CDR3 spans 16 amino acids. Trimming at V came to 4 bases and at J to 6 bases, leaving 13 bases not matched to a gene. Germline values: CDR1 SGHRS, CDR2 YFSETQ. Notes on this clone: Antigen unknown.

The TCR was taken from a woman under 30 in good health and CMV-seronegative. This rearrangement joins TRBV5-1 to TRBJ2-7; 10 bases agree with TRBD1. Sequencing was carried out using PBMCs. CDR3 sequence reads: CASSDGGMGQGFEQYF. CDR3 bases: TGCGCCAGCAGCGACGGCGGGATGGGACAGGGGTTCGAGCAGTACTTC.